This is a list of T cell receptor beta chains from one sample in a study of cytomegalovirus exposure and HLA in healthy donors. Clones were read by immunoSEQ multiplex PCR, and TCRdb kept only the in-frame ones, dropping some. The profile shows about 63,000 clones, approximately 88% of them singletons. The material sequenced was PBMCs. All receptors derive from a woman between 18 and 30 years old in good health and CMV-seronegative. Both conserved end residues are part of each CDR3. The order of the fields is J gene, D gene, V gene, CDR3 protein. D genes are given only for firm matches.

>TRBJ1-1|-|TRBV2
CASSEDAGGWTEAFF
>TRBJ1-1|-|TRBV29-1
CSVERENTEAFF
>TRBJ2-1|-|TRBV7-9
CASSAVGWGDNEQFF
>TRBJ1-3|TRBD1|TRBV19
CASSKGQGAGNTIYF
>TRBJ1-2|TRBD1|TRBV28
CASSSLGQGYGYTF
>TRBJ2-5|TRBD1|TRBV2
CASGGQASYQETQYF
>TRBJ1-3|-|TRBV4-2
CASSQGQAGAGNTIYF
>TRBJ2-2|-|TRBV11-2
CASSFRDKELFF
>TRBJ1-2|TRBD1|TRBV19
CASGSGTDYGYTF
>TRBJ1-1|-|TRBV7-2
CASTMPGHNKAFF
>TRBJ1-4|TRBD1|TRBV7-9
CASNHGTANEKLFF
>TRBJ2-7|TRBD2|TRBV6-4
CASSAPGLAGGPNRYEQYF
>TRBJ2-7|-|TRBV5-4
CASSLFSYEQYF
>TRBJ2-7|-|TRBV11-3
CASSLVSGSEQYF
>TRBJ2-7|-|TRBV9
CASSVGGSGNYEQYF
>TRBJ2-1|-|TRBV7-9
CASSLRVAYNEQFF
>TRBJ1-2|-|TRBV5-4
CASSGRRVDYGYTF
>TRBJ1-4|-|TRBV28
CATGRLATNEKLFF
>TRBJ2-7|TRBD1|TRBV27
CASSINRGRLDEQYF
>TRBJ1-1|TRBD1|TRBV2
CASRDDREATEAFF
>TRBJ1-5|-|TRBV4-1
CASSQSPTVGGGNQPQHF
>TRBJ2-2|-|TRBV6-4
CASSDREAGELFF
>TRBJ2-3|TRBD2|TRBV6-1
CASSELAGADTQYF
>TRBJ1-4|-|TRBV27
CASSFTGYDEKLFF
>TRBJ2-7|TRBD2|TRBV27
CASSPGLAYEQYF
>TRBJ2-2|-|TRBV5-1
CASSLGLSGELFF
>TRBJ2-1|TRBD1|TRBV5-4
CASSLYTGDYNEQFF
>TRBJ2-6|-|TRBV5-1
CASSFRRAVIIGQPPNVLTF
>TRBJ2-3|TRBD2|TRBV28
CASRRTSGEGGQYF